The T cell receptor beta chain described here comes from a study of T cell responses to AZD1222 COVID-19 vaccine. Study-level findings and limits: Baseline serology detected seropositivity in only six AZD1222 recipients. Epitopes outside B.1.351 and B.1.1.7 mutated regions reportedly drew nearly half of spike TCRs. CD4 TCRs linked to vaccination spanned spike, dominating at 160-218 and 743-854. The breadth and depth of Spike-specific TCRs increased once two AZD1222 doses had been given.

TCRdb keeps only in-frame clones here, not all; method: immunoSEQ multiplex PCR. Among fewer than 120,000 clones listed, roughly four fifths were seen once. Worth noting for this clone: Its antigen is not identified.

The material sequenced was peripheral blood, taken on day 0 of AZD1222 vaccination. The clonotype comes from an adult in good health.

Written as DNA, the CDR3 is TGTGCCAGCAGCTTAGCTCTTTCAGACCGGGTCCGGCCCCAGCATTTT. It yields the protein CASSLALSDRVRPQHF. This chain links TRBV7-9 with TRBJ1-5, with D unclear. The germline CDR1 and CDR2 sequences are SEHNR and FQNEAQ (reference sequence). This CDR3 contains 16 residues. V was shortened by 0 bases and J by 9 bases, with 18 bases between the two germline ends.